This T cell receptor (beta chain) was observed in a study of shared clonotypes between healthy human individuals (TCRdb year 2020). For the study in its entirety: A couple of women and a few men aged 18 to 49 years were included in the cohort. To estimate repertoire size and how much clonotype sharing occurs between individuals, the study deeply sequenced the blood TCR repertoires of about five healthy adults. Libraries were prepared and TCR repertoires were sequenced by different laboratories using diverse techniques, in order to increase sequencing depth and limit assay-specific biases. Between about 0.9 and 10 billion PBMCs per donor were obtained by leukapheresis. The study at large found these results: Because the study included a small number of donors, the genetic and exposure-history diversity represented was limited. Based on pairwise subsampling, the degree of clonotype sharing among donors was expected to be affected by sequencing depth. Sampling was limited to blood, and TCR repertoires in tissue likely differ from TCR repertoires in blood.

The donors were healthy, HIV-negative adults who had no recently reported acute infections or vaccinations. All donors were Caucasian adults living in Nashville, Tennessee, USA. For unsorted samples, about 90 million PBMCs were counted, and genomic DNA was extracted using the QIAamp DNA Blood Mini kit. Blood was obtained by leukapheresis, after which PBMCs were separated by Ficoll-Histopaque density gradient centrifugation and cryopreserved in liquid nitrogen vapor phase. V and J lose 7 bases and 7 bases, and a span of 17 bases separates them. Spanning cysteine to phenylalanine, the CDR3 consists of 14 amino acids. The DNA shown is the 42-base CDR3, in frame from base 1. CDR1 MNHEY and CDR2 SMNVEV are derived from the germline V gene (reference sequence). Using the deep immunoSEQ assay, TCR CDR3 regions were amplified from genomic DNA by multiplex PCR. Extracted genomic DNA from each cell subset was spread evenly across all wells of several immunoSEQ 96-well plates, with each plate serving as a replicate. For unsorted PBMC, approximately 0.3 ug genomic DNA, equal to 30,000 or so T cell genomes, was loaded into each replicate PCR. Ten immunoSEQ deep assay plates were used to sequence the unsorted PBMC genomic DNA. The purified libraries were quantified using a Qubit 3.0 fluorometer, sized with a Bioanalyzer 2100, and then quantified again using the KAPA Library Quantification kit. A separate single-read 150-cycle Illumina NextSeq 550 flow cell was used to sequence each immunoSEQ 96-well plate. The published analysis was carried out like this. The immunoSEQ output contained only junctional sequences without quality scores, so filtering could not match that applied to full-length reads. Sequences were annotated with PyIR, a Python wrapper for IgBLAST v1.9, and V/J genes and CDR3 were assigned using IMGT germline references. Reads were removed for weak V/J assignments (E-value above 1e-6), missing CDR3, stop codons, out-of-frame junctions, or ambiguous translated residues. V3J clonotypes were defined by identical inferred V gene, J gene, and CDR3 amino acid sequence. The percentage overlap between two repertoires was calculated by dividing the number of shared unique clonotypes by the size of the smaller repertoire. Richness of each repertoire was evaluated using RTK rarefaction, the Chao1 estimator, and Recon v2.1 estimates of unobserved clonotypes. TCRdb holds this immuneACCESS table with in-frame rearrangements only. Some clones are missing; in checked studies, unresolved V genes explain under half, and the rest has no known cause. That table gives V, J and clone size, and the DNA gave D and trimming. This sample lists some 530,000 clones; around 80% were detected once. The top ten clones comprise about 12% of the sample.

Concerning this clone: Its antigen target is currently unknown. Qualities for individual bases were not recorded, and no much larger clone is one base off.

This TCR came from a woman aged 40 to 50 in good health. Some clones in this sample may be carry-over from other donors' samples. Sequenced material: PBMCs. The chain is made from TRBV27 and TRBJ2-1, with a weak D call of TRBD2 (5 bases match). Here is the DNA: TGTGCCAGCACCCAGTCGGGAAGAGTGAATGAGCAGTTCTTC. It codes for CASTQSGRVNEQFF.